Following are 29 T cell receptor beta chains from one sample sequenced in a study of glioma-infiltrating T cells after dendritic cell vaccination. Only in-frame clones appear in the TCRdb table, and some are missing; sequencing was by immunoSEQ multiplex PCR. The repertoire includes about 99,000 clones, roughly 76% of them detected once, and 9.5% to 15% sits in the top ten. The source material was blood, sampled before dendritic cell vaccination. These receptors all stem from a human donor with glioblastoma.

This clone was picked up many times. The chain joins TRBV7-2 to TRBJ2-3; a possible D gene is TRBD2 (6 bases). V lost 1 base to trimming and J lost 2 bases, with 7 bases between them. CDR1 is SGHTA and CDR2 is FQGNSA in the germline V gene. There are 14 residues in the CDR3. The DNA for the CDR3 is TGTGCCAGCAGCTTAGGCGGGGACACAGATACGCAGTATTTT. It translates to CASSLGGDTDTQYF.

The chain is built from TRBV7-2 and TRBJ1-2; D remains ambiguous. Trimming removed 1 base at V and 4 bases at J, with 10 bases between. The germline V gene encodes CDR1 SGHTA and CDR2 FQGNSA. The CDR3 is 14 amino acids. The CDR3 is CASSLGGLGYGYTF. CDR3 in DNA: TGTGCCAGCAGCTTAGGCGGCCTGGGCTATGGCTACACCTTC.

The rearrangement joins TRBV5-1 to TRBJ1-1, with 10 bases identical to TRBD1. The CDR3 extends over 14 amino acids. With 3 bases clipped from V and 4 bases from J, the junction kept 3 bases outside the gene matches. From germline, CDR1 is SGHRS and CDR2 YFSETQ. The chain's CDR3 is CASSSWTGGTEAFF. The CDR3 region has the DNA TGCGCCAGCAGCTCCTGGACAGGGGGCACTGAAGCTTTCTTT.

The genes are TRBV10-2 and TRBJ1-2, with TRBD1 matching over 7 bases. Trimming cost V 4 bases and J 7 bases; bases outside gene matches: 15. The CDR3 has 16 amino acids. Germline V gene data show CDR1 as WSHSY and CDR2 as SAAADI. The CDR3 loop reads CASSGSRRQGVSGYTF. CDR3 nucleotide sequence: TGCGCCAGCAGTGGAAGCCGCCGACAGGGTGTATCTGGCTACACCTTC.

This clone appeared once. J is TRBJ1-3 and V is TRBV11-3; no clear D. The CDR3 extends over 15 amino acids. Germline V CDR1 and CDR2: SGHNT, YENEEA. V was shortened by 5 bases and J by 4 bases, with 15 bases between the two germline ends. The CDR3 DNA reads as TGTGCCAGCAGCCTGGACTCATCTCTAGGAAACACCATATATTTT. This translates into CASSLDSSLGNTIYF. Full variable domain (missing parts from reference TRBV11-3 and TRBJ1-3): EAGVVQSPRYKIIEKKQPVAFWCNPISGHNTLYWYLQNLGQGPELLIRYENEEAVDDSQLPKDRFSAERLKGVDSTLKIQPAELGDSAVYLCASSLDSSLGNTIYFGEGSWLTVV.

This sequence joins TRBV2 and TRBJ2-7; TRBD2 matches at 10 bases. The CDR3 covers 18 residues. The J segment lost 0 bases and the V segment lost 3 bases, leaving 11 bases of the junction unmatched. Germline loops: CDR1 SNHLY, CDR2 FYNNEI. The CDR3 here is CASSDKLAGGPLSYEQYF. In DNA, the CDR3 is TGTGCCAGCAGTGATAAGTTAGCGGGGGGCCCCCTCTCCTACGAGCAGTACTTC.

The V and J genes are TRBV5-1 and TRBJ2-3, with 8 bases matching TRBD2. The CDR3 is 15 residues long. The V gene's germline CDR1 is SGHRS and CDR2 YFSETQ. Losses at the gene ends were 5 bases for V and 0 bases for J; bases not matched to a gene: 5. The CDR3 DNA sequence: TGCGCCAGCAGTACGGGGGGGCCTAGCACAGATACGCAGTATTTT. Its protein product is CASSTGGPSTDTQYF.

The V gene is TRBV15, the J gene TRBJ2-3; 11 nucleotides agree with TRBD2. The CDR3 consists of 18 residues. Per germline, CDR1 LNHNV and CDR2 YYDKDF (reference sequence). V shed 6 bases and J 1 base; nucleotides not matched to a gene: 12. The chain's CDR3 is CATSTRGTSGLRTDTQYF. In DNA, the CDR3 is TGTGCCACCAGTACTAGGGGGACTAGCGGACTGCGCACAGATACGCAGTATTTT.

The chain joins TRBV27 to TRBJ1-5, with 8 bases matching TRBD1. From germline, CDR1 is MNHEY and CDR2 SMNVEV (reference sequence). The V segment lost 3 bases and the J segment 3 bases; nucleotides outside the gene matches: 16. The CDR3 contains 19 residues. In nucleotides, the CDR3 is TGTGCCAGCAGTTTTAAGGGGGGGGACAGGACTTATGACAATCAGCCCCAGCATTTT. This encodes CASSFKGGDRTYDNQPQHF.

The genes are TRBV6-6 and TRBJ1-2; D call uncertain. The CDR3 loop spans 15 amino acids. Trimming left V 4 bases short and J 3 bases short, with 15 bases between. Per the germline V gene, CDR1 is MNHNY and CDR2 is SVGAGI (reference sequence). The CDR3 loop is CASSSRLTAYYGYTF. For the CDR3, the DNA is TGTGCCAGCAGTTCCCGACTGACGGCTTACTATGGCTACACCTTC.

This sequence joins TRBV19 and TRBJ2-5; the match to TRBD2 covers 9 bases. J lost 3 bases, V lost 6 bases, and 5 bases had no gene match. The germline V gene encodes CDR1 LNHDA and CDR2 SQIVND (reference sequence). The CDR3 has 14 amino acids. As DNA, the CDR3 is TGTGCCAGTAGCCATTTAGCGGGGGAAGAGACCCAGTACTTC. Its translation: CASSHLAGEETQYF.

This clone has only one observation. V and J are TRBV21-1 and TRBJ1-1; TRBD1, the table's D call, was not compared with the DNA. TRBV21-1 is a recognized pseudogene. The CDR3 length is 17 residues. The CDR3 DNA follows: TGTGCCAGCAGCAAAGGAAAGGACAGGGTTGGGGCCACTGAAGCTTTCTTT. Residues: CASSKGKDRVGATEAFF.

The chain uses TRBV4-3 and TRBJ1-1, with TRBD1 identical over 8 bases. The CDR3 sequence is 16 residues long. V shed 4 bases, J shed 5 bases, and the junction held 12 bases outside the gene matches. Per the germline V gene, CDR1 is LGHNA and CDR2 is YSLEER. The CDR3 nucleotides are TGCGCCAGCAGCCTTCAGACAGGGGCGGAAGGAACTGAAGCTTTCTTT. Encoded protein: CASSLQTGAEGTEAFF.

The rearrangement links TRBV7-2 to TRBJ1-5; unclear D gene. Germline CDR1 is SGHTA and CDR2 is FQGNSA. The V gene lost 4 bases and the J gene lost 5 bases, with 15 bases spanning the gap. The CDR3 covers 15 residues. Here the CDR3 DNA reads TGTGCCAGCAGCTCCGGACGTAGGAGGGATCAGCCCCAGCATTTT. This translates into CASSSGRRRDQPQHF.

The rearrangement links TRBV27 to TRBJ1-4; TRBD1 matches 8 bases. CDR1 MNHEY and CDR2 SMNVEV come from the germline V gene (reference sequence). V lost 6 bases and J lost 8; bases outside the gene matches: 5. The length of the CDR3 is 13 residues. The CDR3 nucleotides read TGTGCCAGCAGCCCCAGGGGGCGGGAAAAACTGTTTTTT. It yields the protein CASSPRGREKLFF.

This chain joins TRBV11-3 and TRBJ1-1, with D possibly TRBD1 on 5 matching bases. This CDR3 contains 17 residues. In germline, CDR1 is SGHNT, CDR2 YENEEA. The V end lost 3 bases, the J end lost 3 bases, and 20 bases lay between the germline ends. The CDR3 DNA reads as TGTGCCAGCAGCTTGTCAGTAACAGGCCGGACCCACACTGAAGCTTTCTTT. The encoded protein is CASSLSVTGRTHTEAFF.

The gene calls are TRBV11-3 and TRBJ2-6; TRBD1 matches at 7 bases. The germline V gene has CDR1 SGHNT and CDR2 YENEEA. CDR3 size: 15 residues. Trimming at V came to 7 bases and at J to 4 bases, leaving 7 bases not matched to a gene. The CDR3 here is CASNTGEAGANVLTF. The CDR3 DNA is TGTGCCAGCAACACAGGGGAAGCCGGGGCCAACGTCCTGACTTTC.

The J gene is TRBJ1-5, the V gene TRBV7-6; 12 bases line up with TRBD1. The CDR3 totals 17 residues. Trimming cost V 5 bases and J 1 base; bases outside gene matches: 6. CDR1 and CDR2 (germline): SGHVS, FNYEAQ. The CDR3 DNA is TGTGCCAGCAGCCCCGGGACAGGGGGCAAGAGCAATCAGCCCCAGCATTTT. This translates into CASSPGTGGKSNQPQHF. The full variable domain, its missing parts supplied by reference TRBV7-6 and TRBJ1-5, is GAGVSQSPRYKVTKRGQDVALRCDPISGHVSLYWYRQALGQGPEFLTYFNYEAQQDKSGLPNDRFSAERPEGSISTLTIQRTEQRDSAMYRCASSPGTGGKSNQPQHFGDGTRLSIL.

This chain links TRBV6-6 with TRBJ2-7; 9 positions match TRBD1. This CDR3 is 12 amino acids long. Germline CDR1 MNHNY, CDR2 SVGAGI (reference sequence). The chain's CDR3 is CAGGQGLGEQYF. The CDR3 DNA reads TGTGCGGGGGGACAGGGCCTAGGGGAGCAGTACTTC.

The J gene is TRBJ1-1, the V gene TRBV30; no definite D call. The CDR3 contains 15 residues. Trimming took 3 bases from V and 4 from J, leaving 18 bases between them. From germline, CDR1 is GTSNPN and CDR2 SVGIG (reference sequence). The CDR3 region is CAWRDLPGRATEAFF. The CDR3 bases are TGTGCCTGGAGGGACCTCCCGGGAAGGGCCACTGAAGCTTTCTTT.

This clone was seen just once. This chain links TRBV18 with TRBJ2-3; 9 positions match TRBD1. Germline CDR1 KGHSH, CDR2 LQKENI. V gave up 6 bases and J gave up 15 bases; unmatched junction bases: 7. The CDR3 has 11 residues. The CDR3 spells CASSHPGQGYF. As DNA, the CDR3 is TGTGCCAGCTCGCACCCGGGACAGGGCTATTTT.

The chain combines TRBV27 with TRBJ2-1; D unclear. V gave up 6 bases and J gave up 4 bases, with 10 bases separating them. This CDR3 has 13 amino acids. Germline-derived CDR1 and CDR2 are MNHEY and SMNVEV (reference sequence). This chain's CDR3 is CASSPSPYNEQFF. In DNA form, the CDR3 reads TGTGCCAGCAGCCCTTCCCCTTACAATGAGCAGTTCTTC.

The gene calls are TRBV4-1 and TRBJ2-2; 8 bases map to TRBD1. Trimming took 1 base from V and 3 from J; bases not matched to a gene: 1. The germline V gene has CDR1 MGHRA and CDR2 YSYEKL. This CDR3 is 15 amino acids long. As DNA, the CDR3 is TGCGCCAGCAGCCAAGCGGACAGGGACACCGGGGAGCTGTTTTTT. Its translation: CASSQADRDTGELFF.

This clone was recorded a few times. The chain employs TRBV4-1 and TRBJ2-3; 8 nucleotides align to TRBD2. The length of the CDR3 is 18 residues. Germline assignment: CDR1 MGHRA and CDR2 YSYEKL. The V segment lost 0 bases and the J segment 5 bases; nucleotides outside the gene matches: 13. The CDR3 is CASSQDRPPGGVEDTQYF. The CDR3 DNA reads TGCGCCAGCAGCCAAGATAGGCCGCCGGGGGGGGTCGAAGATACGCAGTATTTT.

The chain joins TRBV5-4 to TRBJ1-1; D uncertain. Germline V gene data show CDR1 as SGHNT and CDR2 as YYREEE (reference sequence). The CDR3 is 12 amino acids. Trimming shortened V by 3 bases and J by 6 bases, and 9 bases separated the two germline ends. DNA of the CDR3: TGTGCCAGCAGCTCGTCTGGGCCTGAAGCTTTCTTT. As protein: CASSSSGPEAFF.

The rearrangement uses TRBV5-4 and TRBJ2-7, with 8 bases that match TRBD2. Germline CDR1 and CDR2: SGHNT and YYREEE (reference sequence). Germline trimming cut 0 bases from V and 6 bases from J; bases unmatched to any gene: 2. The CDR3 spans 13 residues. CDR3 sequence (DNA): TGTGCCAGCAGCTTGGTTCTAGCGGGCGAGCAGTACTTC. The encoded protein is CASSLVLAGEQYF. Variable domain in full (rest from reference TRBV5-4 and TRBJ2-7): ETGVTQSPTHLIKTRGQQVTLRCSSQSGHNTVSWYQQALGQGPQFIFQYYREEENGRGNFPPRFSGLQFPNYSSELNVNALELDDSALYLCASSLVLAGEQYFGPGTRLTVT.

V gene TRBV15 combines with J gene TRBJ1-2; 9 bases are shared with TRBD1. Germline V gene lookup returns CDR1 LNHNV and CDR2 YYDKDF (reference sequence). This CDR3 comprises 17 residues. J lost 6 bases, V lost 0 bases, and 11 bases had no gene match. CDR3 in DNA: TGTGCCACCAGCAGAGATATAACAGGGGGCCCATTCAATGGCTACACCTTC. Translating it yields CATSRDITGGPFNGYTF.

This clone was recorded a few times. The chain carries TRBV28 and TRBJ1-2; 8 bases fit TRBD1. CDR3 size: 18 residues. The germline CDR1 and CDR2 sequences are MDHEN and SYDVKM. V was clipped by 3 bases and J by 5 bases; unmatched bases: 17. CDR3 DNA sequence: TGTGCCAGCAGTTTGCCCGGGACAGGAGGATGGAGGGAATATGGCTACACCTTC. It codes for CASSLPGTGGWREYGYTF.

V usage is TRBV6-1 and J usage is TRBJ2-7; TRBD2 might be the D (6 bases). The CDR3 consists of 15 residues. Germline CDR1 reads MNHNS; CDR2 reads SASEGT. V shed 6 bases and J shed 2 bases, with 17 bases lying between them. In nucleotides, the CDR3 is TGTGCCAGCAGCCGTACCGCGGGGCCTACCTACGAGCAGTACTTC. Amino acids: CASSRTAGPTYEQYF.